The rows below give T cell receptor beta chains drawn from one sample of a study of PD-L1 blockade in urothelial cancer. The protocol was immunoSEQ multiplex PCR, while the TCRdb copy is restricted to in-frame clones and leaves out a portion. The table includes fewer than 65,000 clones, about 86% detected once. Sample: PBMCs, taken around atezolizumab (anti-PD-L1) treatment. These receptors all stem from a man aged 70-80 years with urothelial cancer. Each CDR3 is given with its conserved first and last residue. A D gene is named only where the DNA matches it firmly. Rows give clone size only sometimes, using once, few, many, or a class for an expanded clone.

J	size	D	V	DNA	CDR3
TRBJ1-2	-	-	TRBV14	TGTGCCAGCAGTCCGAGGAGGGACTATGGCTACACCTTC	CASSPRRDYGYTF
TRBJ2-7	-	-	TRBV7-2	TGTGCCAGCAGCCTCTACGGAGCCTACGAGCAGTACTTC	CASSLYGAYEQYF
TRBJ1-2	-	TRBD1	TRBV28	TGTGCCAGCAGTTCGACAGGGGATTATGGCTACACCTTC	CASSSTGDYGYTF
TRBJ2-7	-	-	TRBV5-1	TGCGCCAGCACTCCCGGGGGGGGACAGGGTTCCTACGAGCAGTACTTC	CASTPGGGQGSYEQYF
TRBJ2-4	-	-	TRBV5-6	TGTGCCAGCAGCTTTCTAGCCAAAAACATTCAGTACTTC	CASSFLAKNIQYF
TRBJ2-7	few	TRBD2	TRBV9	TGTGCCAGCAGCCCCAGAGGTCTAGCGGGACCCTCCTACGAGCAGTACTTC	CASSPRGLAGPSYEQYF
TRBJ2-1	-	-	TRBV7-9	TGTGCCAGCAGCTTGGGGGGATTGAACTACAATGAGCAGTTCTTC	CASSLGGLNYNEQFF
TRBJ2-5	-	TRBD2	TRBV29-1	TGCAGCGTTGCTAGCGGGGAAGAGACCCAGTACTTC	CSVASGEETQYF
TRBJ2-1	-	TRBD2	TRBV2	TGTGCCAGCAAATTGAACGGGGGGACGTACAATGAGCAGTTCTTC	CASKLNGGTYNEQFF
TRBJ1-2	once	-	TRBV30	TGTGCCTGGAGTAGGAGTCTTAACTATGGCTACACCTTC	CAWSRSLNYGYTF
TRBJ1-3	-	-	TRBV28	TGTGCCAGCAGATTGGGCCGGCACTCTGGAAACACCATATATTTT	CASRLGRHSGNTIYF
TRBJ2-5	-	TRBD1	TRBV9	TGTGCCAGCAGCGAGACAGGGATCGGGGAGACCCAGTACTTC	CASSETGIGETQYF
TRBJ2-7	-	-	TRBV7-9	TGTGCCAGCTCGACCAGCGGCAGTAAATTCTACGAGCAGTACTTC	CASSTSGSKFYEQYF
TRBJ2-2	-	TRBD1	TRBV4-1	TGCGCCAGCAGCCACGCGGACAGGGGTACCGGGGAGCTGTTTTTT	CASSHADRGTGELFF
TRBJ1-1	-	-	TRBV19	TGTGCCAGTACCGAGGGATCCGGGACACTCTCGAACACTGAAGCTTTCTTT	CASTEGSGTLSNTEAFF
TRBJ2-2	-	TRBD1	TRBV18	TGTGCCAGCTCACCAGCGACAGGGGCATGGTCTTCCGGGGAGCTGTTTTTT	CASSPATGAWSSGELFF
TRBJ1-2	-	-	TRBV21-1	TGTGCCAGCAGCAAAGCGCGGTCAAGGGGGCTTCCCTATGGCTACACCTTC	CASSKARSRGLPYGYTF
TRBJ2-2	-	-	TRBV7-2	TGTGCCAGCAGCCCCCCCCCGACAGCCACGAACACCGGGGAGCTGTTTTTT	CASSPPPTATNTGELFF
TRBJ2-2	-	-	TRBV7-8	TGTGCCAGCAGCTTAAGGCTCCTCAACGGGGCGAACACCGGGGAGCTGTTTTTT	CASSLRLLNGANTGELFF
TRBJ1-1	-	-	TRBV6-1	TGTGCCAGCACTACAGGGTCCCGCACTGAAGCTTTCTTT	CASTTGSRTEAFF
TRBJ1-2	-	-	TRBV6-1	TGTGCCAGCATGACCGATCAGGGGGGCTACACCTTC	CASMTDQGGYTF
TRBJ2-3	-	-	TRBV9	TGTGCCAGCAGCGTCCGAGCGGTTGATACGCAGTATTTT	CASSVRAVDTQYF
TRBJ2-2	-	TRBD2	TRBV7-6	TGTGCCAGCAGCTCGAGACTAGCGGACACCGGGGAGCTGTTTTTT	CASSSRLADTGELFF
TRBJ1-2	-	-	TRBV5-4	TGTGCCAGCAGCTTGAGAGGTTCGAGAGGAGATGGCTACACCTTC	CASSLRGSRGDGYTF
TRBJ2-1	-	TRBD2	TRBV7-6	TGTGCCAGCAGCACAGCGGGAGGCAATGAGCAGTTCTTC	CASSTAGGNEQFF
TRBJ1-1	-	TRBD1	TRBV7-8	TGTGCCAGCAGCCTTTCAGGACAGGGGAGGAACACTGAAGCTTTCTTT	CASSLSGQGRNTEAFF
TRBJ2-3	-	-	TRBV5-1	TGCGCCAGCAGCTTGGGGGGCGTTCGCACAGATACGCAGTATTTT	CASSLGGVRTDTQYF
TRBJ1-1	few	TRBD1	TRBV5-5	TGTGCCAGCAGCCCGACAGGGGTAACTGAAGCTTTCTTT	CASSPTGVTEAFF
TRBJ2-3	-	-	TRBV7-3	TGTGCCAGCAGCTTATTGGGAAGCGGAGCAGATACGCAGTATTTT	CASSLLGSGADTQYF
TRBJ2-3	-	TRBD2	TRBV7-9	TGTGCCAGCAGCTTAGGACTAGCGGGGGTTGATACGCAGTATTTT	CASSLGLAGVDTQYF
TRBJ2-5	-	-	TRBV7-8	TGTGCCAGCAGCTTAAGACTATTGGGGACCCAGTACTTC	CASSLRLLGTQYF
TRBJ2-3	-	-	TRBV28	TGTGCCAGCAGGACTTCCGGGGATACGCAGTATTTT	CASRTSGDTQYF
TRBJ2-5	-	TRBD2	TRBV2	TGTGCCAGCAGTGAACGAAGCGGGGGGTCGGAGACCCAGTACTTC	CASSERSGGSETQYF
TRBJ2-7	-	-	TRBV29-1	TGCAGCGTTGAAGATGGGGGGCCGGGACTATTTTCCTACGAGCAGTACTTC	CSVEDGGPGLFSYEQYF
TRBJ2-2	-	TRBD1	TRBV14	TGTGCCAGCAGCCATCGACAAACAGGGGCCCTAAACACCGGGGAGCTGTTTTTT	CASSHRQTGALNTGELFF
TRBJ1-3	-	-	TRBV9	TGTGCCAGCAGCGGGGGGGGTAATGGAAACACCATATATTTT	CASSGGGNGNTIYF
TRBJ1-2	-	-	TRBV9	TGTGCCAGCAGCCCTACGGGGAGTTCTAACTATGGCTACACCTTC	CASSPTGSSNYGYTF
TRBJ2-7	-	-	TRBV29-1	TGCAGCGTTGGTGGGGGGTCCTACGAGCAGTACTTC	CSVGGGSYEQYF
TRBJ1-1	-	-	TRBV2	TGTGCCACCAAATTGAACACTGAAGCTTTCTTT	CATKLNTEAFF
TRBJ1-6	-	TRBD1	TRBV19	TGTGCCAGTAGTCCCCGGACAGGACACTCACCCCTCCACTTT	CASSPRTGHSPLHF
TRBJ2-7	-	-	TRBV19	TGTGCCAGCGGGGGTGGGTTCTTCTACGAGCAGTACTTC	CASGGGFFYEQYF
TRBJ1-6	few	TRBD1	TRBV4-3	TGCGCCAGCAGCCAACGGGACAGCCCCAATTCACCCCTCCACTTT	CASSQRDSPNSPLHF
TRBJ2-7	-	-	TRBV5-1	TGCGCCAGCAGCTTGGGGGCGGGCTCCGCCTACGAGCAGTACTTC	CASSLGAGSAYEQYF
TRBJ1-5	-	-	TRBV28	TGTGCCAGCAGTTCGCCCGTCGGGGAACGCCAGCCCCAGCATTTT	CASSSPVGERQPQHF
TRBJ2-6	-	-	TRBV4-3	TGCGCCAGCAGCCAAGGAACTCGACAGGCCGGGGACGTCCTGACTTTC	CASSQGTRQAGDVLTF
TRBJ2-5	-	-	TRBV6-1	TGTGCCAGCAGTGAAGCGCTCGGGCTAGCCTTCCAAGAGACCCAGTACTTC	CASSEALGLAFQETQYF
TRBJ2-7	few	TRBD1	TRBV5-1	TGCGCCAGCAGCGGGGAGACAGGGGGACCCTACGAGCAGTACTTC	CASSGETGGPYEQYF
TRBJ1-5	-	-	TRBV19	TGTGCCAGTAGTATATCCGGGAATCAGCCCCAGCATTTT	CASSISGNQPQHF
TRBJ2-3	-	TRBD2	TRBV5-5	TGTGCCAGCAGCCCTACTAGCGCCACAGATACGCAGTATTTT	CASSPTSATDTQYF
TRBJ1-2	-	TRBD1	TRBV11-1	TGTGCCAGCAGCTTTGGGCAGGGGGACTATGGCTACACCTTC	CASSFGQGDYGYTF
TRBJ1-1	-	TRBD1	TRBV20-1	TGCAGGGGGACAGACTCCACTGAAGCTTTCTTT	CRGTDSTEAFF
TRBJ1-4	once	-	TRBV7-2	TGTGCCAGCAGCTTAACCAGGGGAACTAATGAAAAACTGTTTTTT	CASSLTRGTNEKLFF
TRBJ1-3	-	-	TRBV5-4	TGTGCCAGCAGCTTGGCCGGAAGGGGATCTGGTGGAAACACCATATATTTT	CASSLAGRGSGGNTIYF
TRBJ1-1	-	-	TRBV6-1	TGTGCCAGCAGTGAAAGAGCAGGCAACACTGAAGCTTTCTTT	CASSERAGNTEAFF
TRBJ2-5	-	-	TRBV15	TGTGCCACCAGCACCCTTGGGTTAGAGACAAGCTTCATGGAGACCCAGTACTTC	CATSTLGLETSFMETQYF
TRBJ1-3	-	-	TRBV4-3	TGCGCCAGCAGCCGAGGTAACTCTGGAAACACCATATATTTT	CASSRGNSGNTIYF
TRBJ2-4	-	TRBD2	TRBV29-1	TGCAGCGTCGCCCTAGCGGGAGGAGCCAAAAACATTCAGTACTTC	CSVALAGGAKNIQYF